The text below deals with one TCR beta chain. The study recruited healthy Caucasian donors from Russia who were aged about 6 to 90. These data originate in a study of blood T cells in healthy people across ages. The J segment lost 11 bases and the V segment lost 11 bases, leaving 10 bases of the junction unmatched. Germline loops: CDR1 MNHEY, CDR2 SVGAGI. The CDR3 covers 11 residues. Using a J-beta primer mix together with a sample-barcoded 5' primer, a second PCR was run for about 6 to 12 cycles. MiXCR was run by TCRdb on the 5' RACE reads, yielding one entry per CDR3 protein. Found here are over a million distinct CDR3 sequences, around 59% of them singletons; the top ten hold under 8.5%.

Sequences were obtained from blood. The rearrangement links TRBV6-5 to TRBJ1-2; 8 positions match TRBD1. The TCR comes from a man between 18 and 35 years old in good health. CDR3 nucleotides: TGTGCCTCCGGACAGGGAAACTTATACACCTTC. This codes for CASGQGNLYTF.